Listed below are T cell receptor beta chains from one sample, sequenced in a study of T cell changes during pregnancy in multiple sclerosis. The data were produced by immunoSEQ multiplex PCR, yet TCRdb's version contains in-frame clones alone and is incomplete. Of approximately 70,000 clones in the sample, about 91% were seen once. Source: peripheral blood, taken in the second trimester of pregnancy. All receptors come from a female donor in good health, enrolled as a control in a pregnancy study. Both conserved end residues are trimmed from each CDR3.

V	J	CDR3
TRBV5-6	TRBJ2-7	ASSLYQIGQVYEQY
TRBV13	TRBJ2-1	ASSLMTSGSSGEQF
TRBV28	TRBJ1-5	ASSAGQGAAQPQH
TRBV4-2	TRBJ2-6	ASSQEEGPGANVLT
TRBV28	TRBJ1-5	ASSRPGLTPYQPQH
TRBV19	TRBJ2-2	APTGWGELF
TRBV4-2	TRBJ2-7	ASSHELTNRAYEQY
TRBV5-5	TRBJ2-7	ASSWGELYEQY
TRBV6-6	TRBJ1-4	ASSLTGGAREKLF
TRBV6-6	TRBJ2-7	ATRDFSYEQY
TRBV7-3	TRBJ1-6	ASSSGNSPLH
TRBV2	TRBJ2-7	ASSGTSGIYSYEQY
TRBV7-2	TRBJ1-1	ASSLRGGAGRTEAF
TRBV10-3	TRBJ2-1	AIMGGRLAGVGEQF
TRBV29-1	TRBJ2-1	SVEASVYNEQF
TRBV18	TRBJ2-7	ASSPGQGGTYEQY
TRBV6-5	TRBJ1-1	ASSYDSAEAF
TRBV28	TRBJ2-5	ASSLLGRGETQY
TRBV2	TRBJ1-5	ASTRTEPYQPQH
TRBV5-6	TRBJ1-2	ASTRRGRGDYGYT
TRBV18	TRBJ1-1	ASSPGTGNTEAF
TRBV19	TRBJ2-7	ASSMEDRGDYEQY
TRBV19	TRBJ2-7	ASSSGGGYEQY
TRBV6-1	TRBJ2-7	ASSPTGSYEQH
TRBV6-5	TRBJ1-2	ASSGTAYGYT
TRBV15	TRBJ2-5	ATSSQTGAGETQY
TRBV9	TRBJ1-4	ASSVEQGANEKLF
TRBV29-1	TRBJ1-1	SVVGTALNTEAF
TRBV19	TRBJ2-7	ASSPGTGGLYEQY
TRBV4-2	TRBJ1-1	ASSQDFYVGGEAF
TRBV5-4	TRBJ2-1	ASSLGLAVMEQF
TRBV7-9	TRBJ1-1	ASSFRTGLGTEAF
TRBV4-1	TRBJ2-7	ASSQGSTSSEQY
TRBV10-2	TRBJ1-6	ASSEPTRVGPLH
TRBV5-1	TRBJ2-3	ASSWASGRDTQY
TRBV10-2	TRBJ2-2	ASRPGTGETGELF
TRBV28	TRBJ1-1	ASISFQGAEAF
TRBV2	TRBJ2-7	ASTERLWEQY
TRBV4-1	TRBJ2-3	ASTGTDTQY
TRBV7-2	TRBJ2-5	ASSPRLVGTQY
TRBV15	TRBJ2-7	ATSRDGQGFYEQY
TRBV11-2	TRBJ2-7	ASSLGSLLAGVYEQY
TRBV28	TRBJ2-5	AWGSGSHRQETQY
TRBV5-4	TRBJ2-5	ASSPPREVETQY
TRBV5-1	TRBJ1-1	ASSLGGQGGDTEAF
TRBV6-6	TRBJ1-4	ASRQGNEKLF
TRBV5-6	TRBJ1-1	ASSRTGVIPEAF
TRBV29-1	TRBJ1-1	SAITGGTEAF
TRBV27	TRBJ1-5	ASSPSTGVGNQPQH